This TCR beta chain originates from a study of CD8+CD57+ T cells in acquired aplastic anemia. The V end lost 2 bases, the J end lost 3 bases, and 10 bases lay between the germline ends. This CDR3 has 15 residues. This clonotype was counted ten times or more. All patients picked for sequencing had shown, by flow cytometry, an expansion of CD8+CD57+ cells. Every one of the patients had aplastic anemia (severe, acquired). TCR beta VDJ and CDR3 were profiled, and genomic DNA was the template. TCRdb passed the reads through MiXCR, listing each CDR3 protein once. The sample holds 250,000 to 350,000 distinct CDR3 sequences, 56% seen once.

The rearrangement uses TRBV12-3 or TRBV12-4 and TRBJ1-4; TRBD1 is a possible D gene (5 bases). The source is a human donor with aplastic anemia. The specimen was sorted CD4+, CD8+, or CD8+CD57+ T cells (not recorded which) from PBMCs. Here the CDR3 reads CASSLMGQANEKLFF. The CDR3 bases are TGTGCCAGCAGTTTAATGGGGCAGGCTAATGAAAAACTGTTTTTT.